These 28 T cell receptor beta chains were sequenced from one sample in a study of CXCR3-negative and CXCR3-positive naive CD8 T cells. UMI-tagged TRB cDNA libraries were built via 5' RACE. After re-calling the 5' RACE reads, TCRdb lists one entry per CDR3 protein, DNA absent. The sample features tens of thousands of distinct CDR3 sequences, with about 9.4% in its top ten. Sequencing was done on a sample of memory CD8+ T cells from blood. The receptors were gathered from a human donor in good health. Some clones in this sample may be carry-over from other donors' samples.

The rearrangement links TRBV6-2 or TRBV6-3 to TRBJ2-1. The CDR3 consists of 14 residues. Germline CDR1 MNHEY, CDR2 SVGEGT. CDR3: CASTSGGSYNEQFF.

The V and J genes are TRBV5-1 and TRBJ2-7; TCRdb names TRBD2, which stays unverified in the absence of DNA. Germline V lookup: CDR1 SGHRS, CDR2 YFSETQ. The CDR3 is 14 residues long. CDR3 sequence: CASTFEGRPPEQYF.

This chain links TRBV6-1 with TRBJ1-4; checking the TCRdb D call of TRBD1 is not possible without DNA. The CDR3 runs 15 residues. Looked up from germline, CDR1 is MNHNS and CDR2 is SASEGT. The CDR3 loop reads CASSTRGATNEKLFF.

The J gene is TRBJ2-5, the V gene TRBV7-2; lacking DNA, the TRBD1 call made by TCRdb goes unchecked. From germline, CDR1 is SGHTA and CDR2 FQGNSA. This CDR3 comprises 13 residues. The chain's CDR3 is CASRVTGQETQYF.

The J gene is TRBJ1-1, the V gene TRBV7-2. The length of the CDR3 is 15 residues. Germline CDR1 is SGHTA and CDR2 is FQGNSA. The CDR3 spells CASTPSHSIGTEAFF.

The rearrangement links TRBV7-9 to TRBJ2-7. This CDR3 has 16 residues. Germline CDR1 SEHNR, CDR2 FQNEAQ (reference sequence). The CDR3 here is CASSQGSGVRPYEQYF.

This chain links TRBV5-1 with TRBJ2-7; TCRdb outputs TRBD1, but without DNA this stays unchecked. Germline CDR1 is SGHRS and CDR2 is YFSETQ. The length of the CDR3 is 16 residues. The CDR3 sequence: CASSLASGTAAWEQYF.

The CDR3 is CASSLWDRTYEQYF. This chain connects TRBV12-3 or TRBV12-4 to TRBJ2-7; the D call of TRBD1 rests on TCRdb alone, since no DNA is present to check it. The CDR3 extends over 14 amino acids.

This CDR3 is CASSIDHGTRYNEQFF. The chain carries TRBV19 and TRBJ2-1; TCRdb selects TRBD2, and the lack of DNA leaves this call unchecked. The CDR3 is made up of 16 amino acids. Germline CDR1 is LNHDA and CDR2 is SQIVND (reference sequence). The whole variable domain, filled in from reference TRBV19 and TRBJ2-1, reads DGGITQSPKYLFRKEGQNVTLSCEQNLNHDAMYWYRQDPGQGLRLIYYSQIVNDFQKGDIAEGYSVSREKKESFPLTVTSAQKNPTAFYLCASSIDHGTRYNEQFFGPGTRLTVL.

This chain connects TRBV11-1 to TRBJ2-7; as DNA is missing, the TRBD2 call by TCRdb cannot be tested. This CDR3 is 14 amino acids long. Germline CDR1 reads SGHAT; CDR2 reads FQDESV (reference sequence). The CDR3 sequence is CASSWAGNSYEQYF.

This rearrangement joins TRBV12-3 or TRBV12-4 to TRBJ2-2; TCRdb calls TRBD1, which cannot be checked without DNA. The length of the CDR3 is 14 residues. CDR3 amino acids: CASSSPGFAGELFF.

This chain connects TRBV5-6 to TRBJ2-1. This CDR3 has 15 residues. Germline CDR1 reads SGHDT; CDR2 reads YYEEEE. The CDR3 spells CASSLGGGPYNEQFF.

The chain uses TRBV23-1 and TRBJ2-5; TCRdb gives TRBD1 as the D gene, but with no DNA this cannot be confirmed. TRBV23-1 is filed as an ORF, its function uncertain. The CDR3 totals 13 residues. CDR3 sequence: CASRGRPQETQYF.

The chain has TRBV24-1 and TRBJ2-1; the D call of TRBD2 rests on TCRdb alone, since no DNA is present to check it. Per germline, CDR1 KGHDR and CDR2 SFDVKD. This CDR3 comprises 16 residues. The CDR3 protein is CATSDETGGPYNEQFF.

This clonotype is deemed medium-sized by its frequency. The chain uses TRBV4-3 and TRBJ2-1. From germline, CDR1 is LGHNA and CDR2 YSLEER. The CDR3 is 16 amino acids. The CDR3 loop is CASSQLTGGSYNEQFF.

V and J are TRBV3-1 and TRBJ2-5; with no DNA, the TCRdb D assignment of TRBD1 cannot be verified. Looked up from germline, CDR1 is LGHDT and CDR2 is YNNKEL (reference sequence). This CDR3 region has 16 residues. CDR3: CASSPPSRGRRETQYF.

The CDR3 protein is CASSGAGRDDQPQHF. This chain uses TRBV9 with TRBJ1-5; there is no DNA to check the TCRdb D call of TRBD1. This CDR3 contains 15 residues. The germline gives CDR1 SGDLS, CDR2 YYNGEE.

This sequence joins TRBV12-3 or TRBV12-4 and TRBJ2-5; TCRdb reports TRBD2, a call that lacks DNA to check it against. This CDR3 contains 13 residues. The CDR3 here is CASSLPGRETQYF.

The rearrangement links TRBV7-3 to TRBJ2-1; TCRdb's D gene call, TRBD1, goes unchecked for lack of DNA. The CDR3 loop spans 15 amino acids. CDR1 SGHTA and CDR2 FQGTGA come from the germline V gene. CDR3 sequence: CASSLFGGAPNEQFF.

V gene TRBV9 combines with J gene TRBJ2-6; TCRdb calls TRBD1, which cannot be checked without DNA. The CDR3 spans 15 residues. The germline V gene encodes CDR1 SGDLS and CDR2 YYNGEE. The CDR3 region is CASSLRDSGANVLTF. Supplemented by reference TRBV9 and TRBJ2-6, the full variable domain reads DSGVTQTPKHLITATGQRVTLRCSPRSGDLSVYWYQQSLDQGLQFLIQYYNGEERAKGNILERFSAQQFPDLHSELNLSSLELGDSALYFCASSLRDSGANVLTFGAGSRLTVL.

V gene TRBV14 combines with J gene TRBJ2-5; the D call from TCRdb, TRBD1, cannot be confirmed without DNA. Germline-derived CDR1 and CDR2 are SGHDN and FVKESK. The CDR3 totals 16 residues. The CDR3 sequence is CASRQVFPGAGKTQYF.

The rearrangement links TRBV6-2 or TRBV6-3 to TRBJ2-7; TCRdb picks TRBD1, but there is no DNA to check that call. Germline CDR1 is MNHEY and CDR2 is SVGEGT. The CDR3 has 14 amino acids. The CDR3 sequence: CASSPDRGIHEQYF.

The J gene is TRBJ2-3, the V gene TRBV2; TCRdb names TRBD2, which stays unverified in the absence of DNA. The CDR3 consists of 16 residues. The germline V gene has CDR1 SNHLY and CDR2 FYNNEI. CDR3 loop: CASRDYSGGTTDTQYF.

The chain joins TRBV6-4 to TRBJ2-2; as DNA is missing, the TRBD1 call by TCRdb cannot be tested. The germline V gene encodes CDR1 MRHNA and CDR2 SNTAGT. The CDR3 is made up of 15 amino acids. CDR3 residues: CASSDRDRDTGELFF.

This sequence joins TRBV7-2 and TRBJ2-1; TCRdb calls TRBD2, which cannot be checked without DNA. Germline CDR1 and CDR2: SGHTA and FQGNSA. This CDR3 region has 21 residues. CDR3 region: CASSLTTASAGSLGYDNEQFF.

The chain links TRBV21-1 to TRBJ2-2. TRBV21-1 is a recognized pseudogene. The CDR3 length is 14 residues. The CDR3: CASLTEPNTGELFF.

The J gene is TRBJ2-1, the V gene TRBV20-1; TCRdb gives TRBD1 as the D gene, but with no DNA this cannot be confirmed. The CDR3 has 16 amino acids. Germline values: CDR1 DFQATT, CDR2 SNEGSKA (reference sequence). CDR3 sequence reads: CSARDPLAGAINEQFF.

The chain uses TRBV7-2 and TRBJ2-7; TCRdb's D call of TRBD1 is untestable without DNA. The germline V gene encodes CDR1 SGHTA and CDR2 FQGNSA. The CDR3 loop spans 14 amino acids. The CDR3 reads CASSFFRGNYEQYF. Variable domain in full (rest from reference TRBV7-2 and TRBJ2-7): GAGVSQSPSNKVTEKGKDVELRCDPISGHTALYWYRQSLGQGLEFLIYFQGNSAPDKSGLPSDRFSAERTGGSVSTLTIQRTQQEDSAVYLCASSFFRGNYEQYFGPGTRLTVT.